This T cell receptor (beta chain) was found in a study of Tregs in tolerant kidney transplant recipients (dated by TCRdb to the late 2010s). Study-wide context: The transplants used related donors with nonmyeloablative bone marrow transplantation, and mixed chimerism in the human trials was transient. The study used TCRbeta sequencing to identify donor-specific regulatory T cells before combined kidney and bone marrow transplantation, then tracked those cells after transplant.

The CDR3 runs 11 residues from the cysteine to the phenylalanine. Sequencing covers 24 bases of the CDR3, shown here with the frame starting at base 1. Via the germline V gene, CDR1 is LGHNT and CDR2 FRNRAP. V was cut back by 3 bases and J by 5 bases, leaving a gap of 4 bases between them. The paper's findings and limits, for the study overall: Because the PCR primers were changed over time for some patients, nucleotide-level comparison could not be performed across the samples from those patients. Biological reproducibility was not examined directly, but technical replication error appeared to be minimal. Because the study included only a small number of patients, the results must be confirmed in larger populations and under other immunosuppression protocols. Expanding Tregs with activated donor B cells appeared to identify the most biologically relevant and donor-specific TCRbeta repertoire. Donor-specific Treg expansion exceeded global Treg expansion in tolerant patients, suggesting antigen-driven rather than nonspecific expansion.

Its count unrecorded, this clone is large (0.1 to 1%) by frequency. Which antigen it targets is not known. The read halts 3 residues ahead of the CDR3 end, with the missing end drawn from the germline J gene. For TCRbeta CDR3 sequencing, genomic DNA was extracted from sorted cells using the QIAGEN DNeasy Blood and Tissue Kit. Through immunoSEQ, high-throughput TCRbeta CDR3 sequencing was done commercially, including PCR amplification with internal controls and bias correction. As for how the authors treated the data: Unique productive TCRbeta sequences were defined by CDR3 nucleotide sequence where primers matched, and otherwise by CDR3 amino acid sequence together with Vbeta and Jbeta genes. A sequence was defined as donor-reactive if the sequence was expanded at least 5-fold in CFSE-low cells compared with unstimulated cells and had a frequency of at least 0.01% in CFSE-low cells. Jensen-Shannon divergence calculated on the top 100 TCRbeta sequences ranked by frequency was used to measure repertoire divergence. For samples with multiple sequencing runs, sorting error was corrected separately for each run before the runs were pooled. This immuneACCESS table, as held by TCRdb, lists in-frame sequences with V and J called but not all clones. Of the missing ones, under half trace to an unresolved V gene in checked studies; the others have no known cause. That table is the source of V, J and clone size, and D and trimming were worked out from the DNA. The table of this sample itemizes thousands of clones. The ten largest clones add up to over 15% of the sample.

The time point label for this specimen denotes: blood sample drawn before combined kidney and bone marrow transplant. For bulk CFSE mixed lymphocyte reactions, CFSE-labeled recipient PBMCs were cocultured for roughly six days with irradiated donor PBMCs, after which the cells were stained for CD3/CD4/CD8 and FACS-sorted. Patients were several combined kidney and bone marrow transplant recipients from the ITN036ST trial, and only these trial subjects had samples available. Healthy control blood was processed by Ficoll density gradient to PBMCs and cryopreserved; patient PBMCs were collected before and after transplant.

The clonotype was recovered from a human patient who received a combined kidney and bone marrow transplant. The sequence joins TRBV12-5 to TRBJ2-5; no D gene is confidently identified. The source material was CD4+ T cells from blood cultured with allogeneic cells, sampled before the transplant. CDR3 DNA (partial): TGTGCTAGTGGTTTCGGGGAGACC. Its coded protein is CASGFGET. The CDR3 as a whole reads CASGFGETQYF.